This T cell receptor (beta chain) was sequenced during a study of cytomegalovirus exposure and HLA in healthy donors. On the study more broadly: The approximately 610 first-cohort repertoires shared a platform with the roughly 110 validation repertoires, as reported in a later analysis.

Some clones are missing from TCRdb's copy, which holds only in-frame ones; the method was immunoSEQ multiplex PCR. The data show roughly 300,000 clones, roughly 87% seen once. Germline loops: CDR1 MGHDK, CDR2 SYGVNS. The CDR3 covers 14 residues. V was trimmed by 3 bases and J by 1 base, leaving 7 bases between them. The rearrangement links TRBV25-1 to TRBJ1-3; D is undetermined. This TCR derives from a woman aged 25 to 39 in good health and CMV-seropositive. What was sequenced was PBMCs. The CDR3: CASSEEASGNTIYF. DNA for the CDR3: TGTGCCAGCAGTGAGGAAGCTTCTGGAAACACCATATATTTT.